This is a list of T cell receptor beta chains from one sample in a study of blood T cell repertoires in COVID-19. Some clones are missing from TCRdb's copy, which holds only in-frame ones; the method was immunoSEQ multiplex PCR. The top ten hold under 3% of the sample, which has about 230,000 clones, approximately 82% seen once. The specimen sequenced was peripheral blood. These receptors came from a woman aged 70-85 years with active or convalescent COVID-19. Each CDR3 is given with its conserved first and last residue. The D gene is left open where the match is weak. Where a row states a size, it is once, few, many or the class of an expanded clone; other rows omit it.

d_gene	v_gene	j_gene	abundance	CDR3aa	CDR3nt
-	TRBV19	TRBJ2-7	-	CASSDGGLPYEQYF	TGTGCCAGTAGTGATGGCGGGTTACCCTACGAGCAGTACTTC
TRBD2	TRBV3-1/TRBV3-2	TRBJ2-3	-	CASSQAPREGLAGAADTQYF	TGTGCCAGCAGCCAAGCCCCCCGGGAGGGACTAGCGGGGGCGGCAGATACGCAGTATTTT
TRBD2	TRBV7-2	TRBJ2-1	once	CASSSTSGGGNEQFF	TGTGCCAGCAGTTCTACTAGCGGGGGGGGCAATGAGCAGTTCTTC
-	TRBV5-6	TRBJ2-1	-	CASRREVRRWFF	TGTGCCAGCAGACGAGAAGTCCGGAGATGGTTCTTC
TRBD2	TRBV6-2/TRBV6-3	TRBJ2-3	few	CASSYSHGGGGDTQYF	TGTGCCAGCAGTTACTCGCATGGTGGCGGGGGGGATACGCAGTATTTT
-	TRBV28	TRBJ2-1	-	CASSPSGQGGINEQFF	TGTGCCAGCAGTCCGTCCGGACAGGGAGGGATCAATGAGCAGTTCTTC
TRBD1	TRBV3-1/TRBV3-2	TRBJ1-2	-	CASSPQQEGQHDYGYTF	TGTGCCAGCAGCCCCCAGCAAGAGGGACAGCACGACTATGGCTACACCTTC
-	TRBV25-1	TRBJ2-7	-	CASTTAGYEQYF	TGTGCCAGTACTACAGCGGGCTACGAGCAGTACTTC
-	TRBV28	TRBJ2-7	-	CASSLSSIYEQYF	TGTGCCAGCAGTTTAAGTAGCATCTACGAGCAGTACTTC
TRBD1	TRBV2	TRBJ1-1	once	CASSKVTGGTEAFF	TGTGCCAGCAGCAAAGTCACAGGGGGAACTGAAGCTTTCTTT
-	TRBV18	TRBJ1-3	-	CASSPGQYYSGNTIYF	TGTGCCAGCTCACCAGGACAGTACTACTCTGGAAACACCATATATTTT
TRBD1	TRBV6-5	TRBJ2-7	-	CASSYSRQGEGEQYF	TGTGCCAGCAGTTACTCGCGACAGGGAGAGGGCGAGCAGTACTTC
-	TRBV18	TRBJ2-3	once	CASSLAFTDTQYF	TGTGCCAGCTCACTGGCTTTCACAGATACGCAGTATTTT
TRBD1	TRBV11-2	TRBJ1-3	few	CASSPDRVSNTIYF	TGTGCCAGCAGCCCGGACAGGGTTTCAAACACCATATATTTT
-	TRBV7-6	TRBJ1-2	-	CASSHGTGYGYTF	TGTGCCAGCAGCCACGGAACGGGCTATGGCTACACCTTC
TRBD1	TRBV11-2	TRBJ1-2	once	CASSFGQVGGHTF	TGTGCCAGCAGCTTCGGACAGGTCGGGGGACACACCTTC
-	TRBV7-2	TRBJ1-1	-	CASSYPTPNTEAFF	TGTGCCAGCAGCTATCCCACACCGAACACTGAAGCTTTCTTT
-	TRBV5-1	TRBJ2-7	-	CASSLQDPRDEQYF	TGCGCCAGCAGCCTACAGGATCCCCGCGACGAGCAGTACTTC
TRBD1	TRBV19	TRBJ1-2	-	CASSTSDRASGYTF	TGTGCCAGTAGTACCTCCGACAGGGCGTCTGGCTACACCTTC
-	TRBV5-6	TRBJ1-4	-	CASSERGTWKLFF	TGTGCCAGCAGCGAACGGGGGACGTGGAAACTGTTTTTT
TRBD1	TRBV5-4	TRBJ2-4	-	CASSPGQGGIQYF	TGTGCCAGCAGCCCTGGACAGGGAGGCATTCAGTACTTC
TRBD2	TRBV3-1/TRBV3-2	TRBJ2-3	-	CASSQYERGGTDTQYF	TGTGCCAGCAGCCAGTATGAGCGGGGGGGCACAGATACGCAGTATTTT
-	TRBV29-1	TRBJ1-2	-	CSARVPYYGYTF	TGCAGCGCCCGGGTCCCCTACTATGGCTACACCTTC
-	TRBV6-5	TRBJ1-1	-	CASTHLAFGNTEAFF	TGTGCCAGTACCCATCTCGCGTTTGGGAACACTGAAGCTTTCTTT
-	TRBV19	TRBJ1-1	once	CASRLTGSSAEAFF	TGTGCCAGTAGACTAACAGGGAGTAGCGCTGAAGCTTTCTTT
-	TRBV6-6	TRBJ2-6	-	CASSYGGAGANVLTF	TGTGCCAGCAGTTACGGGGGCGCTGGGGCCAACGTCCTGACTTTC
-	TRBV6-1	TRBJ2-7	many	CASSDPWGPYEQYF	TGTGCCAGCAGTGATCCGTGGGGGCCCTACGAGCAGTACTTC
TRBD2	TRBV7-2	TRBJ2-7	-	CASSLLAGLAGFSSYEQYF	TGTGCCAGCAGCCTACTGGCCGGACTAGCGGGCTTTAGCTCCTACGAGCAGTACTTC
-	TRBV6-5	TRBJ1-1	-	CASRSLQGFNTEAFF	TGTGCCAGCAGGAGCCTACAGGGCTTTAACACTGAAGCTTTCTTT
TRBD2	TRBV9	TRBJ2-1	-	CASSVELAEYNEQFF	TGTGCCAGCAGCGTAGAACTAGCGGAGTACAATGAGCAGTTCTTC
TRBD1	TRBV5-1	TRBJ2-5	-	CASTPTGQQETQYF	TGCGCCAGCACCCCCACGGGACAGCAAGAGACCCAGTACTTC
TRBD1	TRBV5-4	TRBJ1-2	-	CASSFQGDHYGYTF	TGTGCCAGCAGCTTTCAGGGGGATCACTATGGCTACACCTTC
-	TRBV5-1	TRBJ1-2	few	CASSLASYGYTF	TGCGCCAGCAGCTTGGCCAGCTATGGCTACACCTTC
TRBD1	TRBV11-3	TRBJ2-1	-	CASSSGQGAGDEQFF	TGTGCCAGCAGCTCCGGACAGGGGGCGGGCGATGAGCAGTTCTTC
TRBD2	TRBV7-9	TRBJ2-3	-	CASSFPSGGVDTQYF	TGTGCCAGCAGCTTCCCTAGCGGGGGAGTAGATACGCAGTATTTT
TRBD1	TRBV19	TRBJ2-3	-	CASGTGGTTDTQYF	TGTGCCAGTGGGACAGGGGGTACTACAGATACGCAGTATTTT